One sample yielded the 5 T cell receptor beta chains listed below, sequenced in a study of radiotherapy plus CTLA-4 blockade in lung cancer. Assay used: immunoSEQ multiplex PCR; TCRdb lists only in-frame clones, some missing. The table lists some 80,000 clones, roughly 80% of them singletons. Sequencing was performed on peripheral blood, taken from a patient treated with radiotherapy plus ipilimumab. The receptors originated from a human donor with non-small cell lung cancer who had stable disease on radiotherapy plus ipilimumab.

This chain connects TRBV28 to TRBJ1-2; no clear D. Germline V gene sequence: CDR1 MDHEN, CDR2 SYDVKM. Trimming took off 3 bases at V and 3 bases at J, with 5 bases between the two ends. There are 12 residues in the CDR3. In nucleotides, the CDR3 is TGTGCCAGCAGTTTGGCTTACTATGGCTACACCTTC. Residues: CASSLAYYGYTF.

The chain uses TRBV11-3 and TRBJ2-7; 7 positions match TRBD1. The CDR3 totals 16 residues. The germline CDR1 and CDR2 sequences are SGHNT and YENEEA. V was clipped by 5 bases and J by 3 bases; unmatched bases: 13. The CDR3 protein is CASSPNRGGADYEQYF. In nucleotides, the CDR3 is TGTGCCAGCAGCCCAAATCGAGGGGGCGCCGACTACGAGCAGTACTTC.

This clone appeared a single time. This chain connects TRBV7-3 to TRBJ2-2; TRBD1 aligns across 11 bases. Germline-derived CDR1 and CDR2 are SGHTA and FQGTGA. J gave up 4 bases and V 4 bases, and 2 bases lay outside the gene matches. CDR3 size: 15 residues. The CDR3, as DNA: TGTGCCAGCAGCTCCGGACAGGGGGCCACCGGGGAGCTGTTTTTT. Protein: CASSSGQGATGELFF.

The chain employs TRBV6-1 and TRBJ2-7, with D uncertain. Per germline, CDR1 MNHNS and CDR2 SASEGT. The CDR3 is 12 amino acids. V was clipped by 4 bases and J by 3 bases, with 7 bases between them. Here the CDR3 DNA reads TGTGCCAGCAGTGGCTACAACTACGAGCAGTACTTC. As protein: CASSGYNYEQYF.

This clone was counted a single time. The chain carries TRBV9 and TRBJ1-2, with D tentatively TRBD1 (6 bases). The V end lost 0 bases, the J end lost 4 bases, and 13 bases lay between the germline ends. CDR1 is SGDLS and CDR2 is YYNGEE in the germline V gene. The CDR3 length is 15 residues. The DNA of the CDR3 is TGTGCCAGCAGCGTAGTCGGAGGGGGGAGCTATGGCTACACCTTC. Amino acid sequence: CASSVVGGGSYGYTF.